This TCR beta chain originates from a study of cytomegalovirus exposure and HLA in healthy donors. Overall study results and limits: Analyzed later, most CMV-associated TCR beta chains appeared HLA-restricted.

A word on this clone: As yet, its antigen is unknown.

Amplification used 60 Vbeta primers and 13 Jbeta primers. Produced via immunoSEQ multiplex PCR; TCRdb's table is partial and in-frame only. The table shows around 94,000 clones, with 50% to 75% occurring only once. At the time of sampling, donors were nominally healthy, though unrecorded immune exposures were likely. Germline-derived CDR1 and CDR2 are WNHNN and SYGVQD (reference sequence). This CDR3 is 11 amino acids long. Trimming stripped 3 bases from V and 8 bases from J, with 5 bases between. The receptor comes from a man aged 25-45 years in good health and CMV-seronegative. The chain has TRBV10-1 and TRBJ2-1; D is unresolved. The sequenced sample consisted of PBMCs. The CDR3: CASSDFDEQFF. The CDR3 DNA is TGCGCCAGCAGTGATTTCGATGAGCAGTTCTTC.